A selection of T cell receptor beta chains follows, all from one sample in a study of blood T cell repertoires in COVID-19. Profiled with immunoSEQ multiplex PCR; TCRdb holds only in-frame clones, not every one. The sample carries about 85,000 clones, roughly nine tenths recorded once. Sequencing was done on a sample of peripheral blood. These receptors all come from a man aged 50-59 years with acute or convalescent COVID-19. The CDR3 runs from the conserved cysteine through the conserved F or W. A D gene is named only where the DNA matches it firmly. Clone size is given for some rows only: seen once, a few or many times, or a class if the clone is expanded.

TRBJ1-5	TRBD1	15	NA	TRBV5-1	CASSLGGQFNQPQHF	TGCGCCAGCAGCTTGGGGGGACAGTTTAATCAGCCCCAGCATTTT
TRBJ2-3	TRBD2	19	NA	TRBV7-2	CASSLAGTSGGAVSDTQYF	TGTGCCAGCAGCTTAGCGGGGACTAGCGGGGGGGCAGTTTCAGATACGCAGTATTTT
TRBJ1-2	NA	14	NA	TRBV6-5	CASSSHSRNYGYTF	TGTGCCAGCAGTTCCCACTCAAGAAACTATGGCTACACCTTC
TRBJ2-5	NA	15	NA	TRBV7-8	CASSFAGAPVETQYF	TGTGCCAGCAGCTTCGCGGGGGCGCCCGTAGAGACCCAGTACTTC
TRBJ2-2	TRBD1	15	NA	TRBV3-1/TRBV3-2	CASSQQGASTGELFF	TGTGCCAGCAGCCAACAGGGGGCTAGCACCGGGGAGCTGTTTTTT
TRBJ1-2	TRBD1	15	NA	TRBV6-5	CASKTQGALNYGYTF	TGTGCCAGCAAAACTCAGGGGGCCCTCAACTATGGCTACACCTTC
TRBJ2-4	TRBD1	16	NA	TRBV5-5	CASSLGGRWDRNIQYF	TGTGCCAGCAGCTTGGGAGGCAGGTGGGACAGAAACATTCAGTACTTC
TRBJ2-1	NA	15	NA	TRBV2	CASSDQTGFPNEQFF	TGTGCCAGCAGCGATCAGACAGGATTCCCTAATGAGCAGTTCTTC
TRBJ2-1	TRBD2	16	once	TRBV6-2/TRBV6-3	CASSDKLAGSYNEQFF	TGTGCCAGCAGTGACAAACTAGCGGGGTCCTACAATGAGCAATTCTTC
TRBJ2-1	TRBD2	17	NA	TRBV10-2	CASSNPLGRENVNEQFF	TGCGCCAGCAGTAACCCCCTTGGGCGGGAGAATGTAAATGAGCAGTTCTTC
TRBJ1-2	NA	14	NA	TRBV7-9	CASSLPGVAYGYTF	TGTGCCAGCAGCTTACCGGGGGTGGCGTATGGCTACACCTTC
TRBJ1-1	NA	12	NA	TRBV7-9	CASTEANTEAFF	TGTGCCAGCACAGAAGCGAACACTGAAGCTTTCTTT
TRBJ1-4	NA	15	NA	TRBV27	CASSVRGPTNEKLFF	TGTGCCAGCAGTGTTAGGGGTCCAACTAATGAAAAACTGTTTTTT